This T cell receptor (beta chain) was observed in a study of technical replicates of blood from a handful of donors. Germline lookup yields CDR1 SNHLY and CDR2 FYNNEI. J lost 3 bases, V lost 6 bases, and 4 bases had no gene match. The length of the CDR3 is 15 residues. The assay was immunoSEQ multiplex PCR, and TCRdb's table has in-frame clones only and misses some. The sample yields about 100,000 clones, 85% to 95% seen once. The source is a human donor in good health. The rearrangement links TRBV2 to TRBJ2-1; 11 nucleotides match TRBD1. Input material: T cells isolated from PBMCs. DNA of the CDR3: TGTGCCAGCAGGACCGGGACAGGGGGCTACAATGAGCAGTTCTTC. It encodes CASRTGTGGYNEQFF.